The clone carrying this T cell receptor (beta chain) appeared many times. TCRdb re-derived calls from the RACE reads in MiXCR, one entry per CDR3 protein. This sample has approximately 350,000 distinct CDR3 sequences, with over 6% found just once. Described time point: patch test 2, 6 weeks after DPC sensitization. Indicated treatment: therapeutic diphenylcyclopropenone sensitization with weekly scalp DPC. The data were obtained in a study of human T cells and chemical hapten exposure. With 1 base removed from V and 4 bases from J, the gap between germline ends came to 8 bases. CDR3 length: 14 residues.

This receptor was identified in a woman younger than 35 with alopecia areata. Some clones in this sample may be carry-over from other donors' samples. The chain has TRBV12-3 or TRBV12-4 and TRBJ1-3; TRBD1 is a possible D gene (5 bases). Sequencing was performed on whole blood, taken in connection with sensitization to the hapten diphenylcyclopropenone (DPC). The CDR3 is CASSLGGTGNTIYF. CDR3 coding DNA: TGTGCCAGCAGTTTAGGGGGGACGGGAAACACCATATATTTT.